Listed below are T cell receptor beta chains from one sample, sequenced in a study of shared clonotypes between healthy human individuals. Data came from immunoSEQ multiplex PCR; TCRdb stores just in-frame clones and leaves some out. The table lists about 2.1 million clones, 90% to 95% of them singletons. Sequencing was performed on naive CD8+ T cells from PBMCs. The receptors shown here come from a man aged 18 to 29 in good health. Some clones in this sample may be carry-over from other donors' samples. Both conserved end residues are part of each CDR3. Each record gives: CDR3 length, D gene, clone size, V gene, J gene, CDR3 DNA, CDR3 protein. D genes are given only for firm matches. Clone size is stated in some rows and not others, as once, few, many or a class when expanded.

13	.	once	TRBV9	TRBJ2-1	TGTGCCAGTGGTCATGGCAGCTACAATGAGCAGTTCTTC	CASGHGSYNEQFF
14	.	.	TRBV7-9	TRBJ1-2	TGTGCCAGCAGCTTAGTGGCCGGAGAGGATGGCTACACCTTC	CASSLVAGEDGYTF
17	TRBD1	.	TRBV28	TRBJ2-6	TGTGCCAGCAGTTCATGGGACAGGGGGCGAGGGGCCAACGTCCTGACTTTC	CASSSWDRGRGANVLTF
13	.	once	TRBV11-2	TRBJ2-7	TGTGCCAGCAGCCGCGGACGGATCTACGAGCAGTACTTC	CASSRGRIYEQYF
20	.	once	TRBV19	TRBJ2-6	TGTGCCAGTACTCCGTTCCCAGCTAGCGCCCTCCGACCGGGGGCCAACGTCCTGACTTTC	CASTPFPASALRPGANVLTF
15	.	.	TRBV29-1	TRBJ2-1	TGCAGCGTTGATCGGTCGGGTCGCTCCTACAATGAGCAGTTCTTC	CSVDRSGRSYNEQFF
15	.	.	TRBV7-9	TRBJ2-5	TGTGCCAGCAGCTTACCTCGCGGGCACCAAGGAACCCAGTACTTC	CASSLPRGHQGTQYF
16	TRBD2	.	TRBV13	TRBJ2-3	TGTGCCAGCAGCTTCGGTGGCGGGAGGGGCACAGATACGCAGTATTTT	CASSFGGGRGTDTQYF
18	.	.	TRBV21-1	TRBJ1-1	TGTGCCAGCAGCACACCGTCCCGGGACAGGGGGACCAATATTGAAGCTTTCTTT	CASSTPSRDRGTNIEAFF
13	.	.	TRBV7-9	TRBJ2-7	TGTGCCAGCAGCTTACGGGGATCCTACGAGCAGTACTTC	CASSLRGSYEQYF
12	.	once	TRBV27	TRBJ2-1	TGTGCCAGCAGTTTGGGGTACAATGAGCAGTTCTTC	CASSLGYNEQFF
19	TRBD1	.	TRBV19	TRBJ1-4	TGTGCCAGTAGTGCCCTAATCGGGACAGGGGGCTCGCCTGGGGAAAAACTGTTTTTT	CASSALIGTGGSPGEKLFF
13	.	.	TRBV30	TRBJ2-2	TGTGCCTGGAGTCCCGCAATCGCCGGGGAGCTGTTTTTT	CAWSPAIAGELFF
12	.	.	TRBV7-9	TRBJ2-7	TGTGCCAGCAGCCTGCCGATGGGAGAGCAGTACTTC	CASSLPMGEQYF
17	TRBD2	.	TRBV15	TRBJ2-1	TGTGCCACCAGCAGAGGTTCTCCGGGACTAGGGGGAGTTCAGCTGTTCTTC	CATSRGSPGLGGVQLFF
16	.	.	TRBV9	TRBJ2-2	TGTGCCAGCAGCGTTCGGACTAAGCTGAACACCGGGGAGCTGTTTTTT	CASSVRTKLNTGELFF